The 6 T cell receptor beta chains in this list originate from one sample, sequenced in a study of T cell responses to AZD1222 COVID-19 vaccine. Clones were read by immunoSEQ multiplex PCR, and TCRdb kept only the in-frame ones, dropping some. This table holds about 130,000 clones, 80% to 90% found once. The material was peripheral blood, obtained on day 0 of AZD1222 vaccination. These receptors originate from an adult in good health.

This clone has only a few counts. The CDR3 region has the DNA TGCAGCGTTGAGGCAGACAGGGGGCGTGAAAAACTGTTTTTT. This translates into CSVEADRGREKLFF. The rearrangement links TRBV29-1 to TRBJ1-4; 10 nucleotides line up with TRBD1. Trimming removed 3 bases from V and 7 bases from J; junction bases left unmatched: 5. The CDR3 spans 14 residues. Germline values: CDR1 SQVTM, CDR2 ANQGSEA.

The chain employs TRBV28 and TRBJ2-2; D ambiguous. The germline gives CDR1 MDHEN, CDR2 SYDVKM. V was pared by 2 bases and J by 5 bases, with 3 bases between. This CDR3 is 12 amino acids long. DNA for the CDR3: TGTGCCAGCAGTTTAGGGACCGGGGAGCTGTTTTTT. Its protein product is CASSLGTGELFF.

The J gene is TRBJ2-3, the V gene TRBV6-6, with TRBD1 identical over 7 bases. Germline lookup yields CDR1 MNHNY and CDR2 SVGAGI (reference sequence). The V gene end was trimmed by 2 bases and the J gene end by 6 bases; junction bases not matched to a gene: 11. This CDR3 region has 16 residues. This chain's CDR3 is CASSYNRMTGSDTQYF. DNA of the CDR3: TGTGCCAGCAGTTACAACCGTATGACAGGGTCGGATACGCAGTATTTT.

This rearrangement joins TRBV10-3 to TRBJ1-1; 8 positions match TRBD1. V shed 11 bases, J shed 6 bases, and the junction held 14 bases outside the gene matches. CDR1 ENHRY and CDR2 SYGVKD come from the germline V gene. This CDR3 contains 14 residues. The CDR3 DNA sequence: TGTGCCTCCGGACAGGGCGTGAGTACGGCTGAAGCTTTCTTT. Its translation is CASGQGVSTAEAFF.

The chain is built from TRBV19 and TRBJ2-6; weak D call: TRBD2 (5 bases). The CDR3 sequence is 18 residues long. Germline V lookup: CDR1 LNHDA, CDR2 SQIVND (reference sequence). V dropped 5 bases and J dropped 1 base, with 18 bases sitting between them. CDR3: CASSPTGLVGSGANVLTF. CDR3 sequence (DNA): TGTGCCAGTAGTCCCACGGGGTTGGTGGGTTCTGGGGCCAACGTCCTGACTTTC. The full variable domain, completed using reference TRBV19 and TRBJ2-6, is DGGITQSPKYLFRKEGQNVTLSCEQNLNHDAMYWYRQDPGQGLRLIYYSQIVNDFQKGDIAEGYSVSREKKESFPLTVTSAQKNPTAFYLCASSPTGLVGSGANVLTFGAGSRLTVL.

CDR3 region: CASSSTDTQYF. As DNA, the CDR3 is TGCGCCAGCAGCAGCACAGATACGCAGTATTTT. The J gene is TRBJ2-3, the V gene TRBV5-1; no reliable D call. In germline, CDR1 is SGHRS, CDR2 YFSETQ. The CDR3 totals 11 residues. Trimming cost V 4 bases and J 0 bases, with 0 bases left between them.